Listed here are 15 T cell receptor beta chains from one sample, sequenced in a study of regulatory T cells in long-lasting Graves disease. Relying on iRepertoire HTBI primers and Arm-PCR of CDR3 regions, the team built TCR beta libraries. TCRdb re-called the multiplex PCR reads through MiXCR, storing one row per CDR3 protein. The sample records 350,000 to 500,000 distinct CDR3 sequences, about 15% being singletons. The time point here: newly diagnosed GD, antithyroid drugs for less than 3 months. PBMCs were the source of the RNA used for TCR sequencing. The sample also formed part of further work on T cells in Graves' hyperthyroidism and ophthalmopathy.

Source: peripheral blood mononuclear cells (PBMCs), taken at new diagnosis, from a patient treated with antithyroid drugs. All receptors come from a woman aged 45-65 years with Graves disease.

In this sample, this clonotype turned up many times. V usage is TRBV7-9 and J usage is TRBJ2-7, with unresolved D. CDR1 and CDR2 from the germline V gene are SEHNR and FQNEAQ (reference sequence). V lost 5 bases and J lost 3, with 11 bases in between. This CDR3 contains 13 residues. Written as DNA, the CDR3 is TGTGCCAGCAGCCGCTCGGACCGCTACGAGCAGTACTTC. It encodes CASSRSDRYEQYF. The entire variable domain, with the rest obtained from reference TRBV7-9 and TRBJ2-7, is as follows: DTGVSQNPRHKITKRGQNVTFRCDPISEHNRLYWYRQTLGQGPEFLTYFQNEAQLEKSRLLSDRFSAERPKGSFSTLEIQRTEQGDSAMYLCASSRSDRYEQYFGPGTRLTVT.

The chain links TRBV6-1 to TRBJ2-7; 10 bases are shared with TRBD2. V lost 5 bases and J lost 5; bases outside the gene matches: 6. This CDR3 is 14 amino acids long. CDR1 is MNHNS and CDR2 is SASEGT in the germline V gene. CDR3 DNA: TGTGCCAGCAGTCGAGGAGCGGGAGGGAACGAGCAGTACTTC. Translated: CASSRGAGGNEQYF.

The chain combines TRBV7-9 with TRBJ2-3, with 7 nucleotides matching TRBD2. V shed 5 bases and J 5 bases; nucleotides not matched to a gene: 16. Germline V gene sequence: CDR1 SEHNR, CDR2 FQNEAQ (reference sequence). The length of the CDR3 is 17 residues. The DNA of the CDR3 is TGTGCCAGCAGCCCGCCGGGTGGGCTAGCGGTGGTAGATACGCAGTATTTT. It specifies CASSPPGGLAVVDTQYF.

This clonotype has ten or more counts. The genes are TRBV28 and TRBJ2-7; 10 bases map to TRBD1. The CDR3 contains 16 residues. With 4 bases clipped from V and 2 bases from J, the junction kept 8 bases outside the gene matches. Germline CDR1 MDHEN, CDR2 SYDVKM. The CDR3, as DNA: TGTGCCAGCAGTTCAGCCGGGACAGGGGATACCTACGAGCAGTACTTC. Amino acids: CASSSAGTGDTYEQYF.

Concerning this clonotype: A much larger clone is a single base away; this may be a read error. The rearrangement joins TRBV7-3 to TRBJ1-5, with 10 bases aligning to TRBD1. There are 16 residues in the CDR3. Looked up from germline, CDR1 is SGHTA and CDR2 is FQGTGA. The V and J ends lost 6 bases and 2 bases, in that order; junction bases with no gene match: 7. In DNA form, the CDR3 reads TGTGCCAGCAGTGGACGGACAGGGGGAGGCAATCAGCCCCAGCATTTT. Protein: CASSGRTGGGNQPQHF.

This clonotype was seen at least ten times. The chain couples TRBV7-3 to TRBJ2-7, with 7 bases matching TRBD1. CDR1 and CDR2 (germline): SGHTA, FQGTGA. CDR3 length: 13 amino acids. Unmatched junction bases numbered 3, after V lost 4 bases and J lost 3 bases. The CDR3 DNA reads TGTGCCAGCAGCTACGGGGACAGCTACGAGCAGTACTTC. Its translation is CASSYGDSYEQYF.

This rearrangement joins TRBV4-2 to TRBJ2-3; 13 bases fit TRBD2. Per the germline V gene, CDR1 is LGHNA and CDR2 is YNFKEQ. The CDR3 length is 18 residues. After removal of 1 base from V and 5 bases from J, the junction contained 9 bases not matched to a gene. CDR3 region: CASSQAGLAGWYGDTQYF. CDR3 nucleotide sequence: TGTGCCAGCAGCCAAGCGGGACTAGCGGGATGGTATGGAGATACGCAGTATTTT.

This clonotype was seen repeatedly, ten times or more. The chain couples TRBV29-1 to TRBJ2-5; the match to TRBD2 covers 7 bases. The CDR3 is made up of 12 amino acids. After removal of 3 bases from V and 5 bases from J, the junction contained 3 bases not matched to a gene. Per the germline V gene, CDR1 is SQVTM and CDR2 is ANQGSEA. The CDR3, as DNA: TGCAGCGTTGAGGCGGGAGCTGAGACCCAGTACTTC. Protein product: CSVEAGAETQYF.

Many counts were recorded for this clonotype. V is TRBV29-1 and J is TRBJ2-3; 10 nucleotides agree with TRBD2. Germline V CDR1 and CDR2: SQVTM, ANQGSEA. V shed 2 bases, J shed 3 bases, and the junction held 8 bases outside the gene matches. The CDR3 is 16 amino acids. The CDR3 loop reads CSVESRTSGKTDTQYF. CDR3 nucleotide sequence: TGCAGCGTTGAATCCCGGACTAGCGGAAAGACAGATACGCAGTATTTT.

This clonotype was counted many times. The chain is built from TRBV18 and TRBJ1-5; 7 bases are a match to TRBD1. This CDR3 contains 15 residues. Germline-derived CDR1 and CDR2 are KGHSH and LQKENI. The ends lost 3 bases at V and 3 bases at J; junction bases unmatched: 5. The CDR3, as DNA: TGTGCCAGCTCACCCGAGACAGGGACCAATCAGCCCCAGCATTTT. Translation: CASSPETGTNQPQHF.

This clonotype was recorded many times. The rearrangement uses TRBV28 and TRBJ2-7, with 10 nucleotides matching TRBD2. The CDR3 runs 15 residues. The germline V gene has CDR1 MDHEN and CDR2 SYDVKM. V lost 6 bases to trimming and J lost 2 bases; unmatched junction nucleotides: 7. CDR3 coding DNA: TGTGCCAGCAGCCCCTTAGCGGGAGGACCCTACGAGCAGTACTTC. Protein sequence: CASSPLAGGPYEQYF.

This clonotype was counted only a few times. V is TRBV20-1 and J is TRBJ2-1; the match to TRBD1 covers 7 bases. The end of the DNA is better explained by TRBJ2-5, so the J call may be wrong. The germline V gene has CDR1 DFQATT and CDR2 SNEGSKA (reference sequence). The length of the CDR3 is 13 residues. This chain's CDR3 is CSARKQGRETQYF. The CDR3 DNA sequence: TGCAGTGCTAGGAAACAGGGGCGGGAGACCCAGTACTTC.

V is TRBV19 and J is TRBJ2-7; 7 bases align to TRBD1. Trimming removed 4 bases from V and 6 bases from J; junction bases left unmatched: 9. Germline V gene data show CDR1 as LNHDA and CDR2 as SQIVND (reference sequence). The CDR3 loop spans 14 amino acids. This CDR3 reads CASSTTGAESEQYF. Here the CDR3 DNA reads TGTGCCAGTAGTACTACAGGGGCGGAGAGCGAGCAGTACTTC.

This clonotype came up many times. The chain has TRBV11-2 and TRBJ1-2; D remains ambiguous. V lost 0 bases and J 6 bases, leaving 5 bases between the germline ends. CDR1 and CDR2 (germline): SGHAT, FQNNGV. The CDR3 extends over 12 amino acids. The DNA for the CDR3 is TGTGCCAGCAGCTTAGAGGGGAATGGCTACACCTTC. Translating gives CASSLEGNGYTF. Drawing the rest from reference TRBV11-2 and TRBJ1-2, the complete variable domain is EAGVAQSPRYKIIEKRQSVAFWCNPISGHATLYWYQQILGQGPKLLIQFQNNGVVDDSQLPKDRFSAERLKGVDSTLKIQPAKLEDSAVYLCASSLEGNGYTFGSGTRLTVV.

This clonotype was counted only a few times. The chain is built from TRBV5-1 and TRBJ2-3; D gene uncertain. CDR1 and CDR2 from the germline V gene are SGHRS and YFSETQ. The V and J ends lost 3 bases and 0 bases respectively, with 8 bases between them. This CDR3 is 14 amino acids long. The DNA for the CDR3 is TGCGCCAGCAGCTCCTCCTCTAGCACAGATACGCAGTATTTT. Its translation: CASSSSSSTDTQYF.